The source of this T cell receptor (beta chain) is a study of CD8 T cells in ankylosing spondylitis. This clonotype was detected a few times. As yet, its antigen is unknown. Generation of TCR beta libraries employed quantitative 5'-RACE incorporating molecular barcodes. MiXCR, run by TCRdb on the 5' RACE reads, gives a single entry per CDR3 protein. The table shows hundreds of thousands of distinct CDR3 sequences, with approximately 10% occurring only once. Germline V gene sequence: CDR1 SGHRS, CDR2 YFSETQ. V was clipped by 4 bases and J by 1 base, with 14 bases between them. The CDR3 consists of 15 residues. Study-wide results and limits: Clones that were linked to disease were CD8+ and were relatively rare in peripheral blood. Blood from ankylosing spondylitis patients appeared to carry a characteristic roughly 8-variant TCR beta motif. Researchers reportedly found disease-linked clones significantly enriched in matched ankylosing spondylitis synovial fluid.

This clonotype was obtained from a male donor with ankylosing spondylitis. The rearrangement joins TRBV5-1 to TRBJ1-1; D is ambiguous. Input material: blood, either unsorted or a sorted T cell fraction (not recorded which). The CDR3 region is CASSVAGVRNTEAFF. The CDR3 DNA follows: TGCGCCAGCAGCGTGGCAGGCGTCCGGAACACTGAAGCTTTCTTT.